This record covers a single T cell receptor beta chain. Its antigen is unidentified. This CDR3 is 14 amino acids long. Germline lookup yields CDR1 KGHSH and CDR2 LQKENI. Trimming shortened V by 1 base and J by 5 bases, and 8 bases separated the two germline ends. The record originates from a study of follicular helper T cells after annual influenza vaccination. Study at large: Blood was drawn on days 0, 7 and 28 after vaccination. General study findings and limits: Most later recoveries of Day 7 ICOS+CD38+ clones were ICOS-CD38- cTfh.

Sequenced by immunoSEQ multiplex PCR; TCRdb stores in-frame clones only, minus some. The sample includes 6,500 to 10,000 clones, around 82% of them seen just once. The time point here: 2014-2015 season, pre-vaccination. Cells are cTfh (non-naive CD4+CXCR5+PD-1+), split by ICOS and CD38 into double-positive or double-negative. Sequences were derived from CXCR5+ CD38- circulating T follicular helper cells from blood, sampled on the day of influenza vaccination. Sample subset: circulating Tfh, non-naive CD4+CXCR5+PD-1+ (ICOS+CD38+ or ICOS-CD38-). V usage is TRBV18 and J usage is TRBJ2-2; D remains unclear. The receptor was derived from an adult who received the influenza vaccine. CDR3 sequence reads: CASSPLLQTGELFF. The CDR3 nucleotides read TGTGCCAGCTCACCACTGCTCCAAACCGGGGAGCTGTTTTTT.